This passage covers 11 T cell receptor beta chains from one sample sequenced in a study of cytomegalovirus exposure and HLA in healthy donors. The primer mix had 60 Vbeta and 13 Jbeta primers. Profiling relied on immunoSEQ multiplex PCR, and the TCRdb table lists in-frame clones only, not all of them. Of approximately 150,000 clones listed, around 75% are singletons. The sample consisted of PBMCs. These receptors originate from a male donor in good health and CMV-seronegative.

V is TRBV19 and J is TRBJ2-3; 8 nucleotides agree with TRBD2. V gave up 4 bases and J gave up 5 bases; unmatched junction bases: 5. The germline gives CDR1 LNHDA, CDR2 SQIVND (reference sequence). CDR3 length equals 14 residues. CDR3 sequence: CASSTTGGRDTQYF. CDR3 nucleotides: TGTGCCAGTAGTACAACGGGGGGGAGAGATACGCAGTATTTT. Drawing the rest from reference TRBV19 and TRBJ2-3, the complete variable domain is DGGITQSPKYLFRKEGQNVTLSCEQNLNHDAMYWYRQDPGQGLRLIYYSQIVNDFQKGDIAEGYSVSREKKESFPLTVTSAQKNPTAFYLCASSTTGGRDTQYFGPGTRLTVL.

The chain joins TRBV27 to TRBJ2-2, with 13 bases that match TRBD2. Germline values: CDR1 MNHEY, CDR2 SMNVEV (reference sequence). V lost 3 bases to trimming and J lost 2 bases; unmatched junction nucleotides: 6. This CDR3 contains 18 residues. CDR3 loop: CASSFLGLAGDNTGELFF. Here the CDR3 DNA reads TGTGCCAGCAGTTTCCTCGGACTAGCGGGAGATAACACCGGGGAGCTGTTTTTT.

Concerning this clone itself: The same CDR3 is also encoded by other DNA sequences in this sample. The chain uses TRBV7-8 and TRBJ2-5; 8 bases line up with TRBD1. CDR3 length equals 17 residues. The trim removed 1 base at V and 5 bases at J, leaving 12 bases unmatched. Germline V gene lookup returns CDR1 SGHVS and CDR2 FQNEAQ. The CDR3 sequence: CASSLEGQGAIKETQYF. The CDR3, as DNA: TGTGCCAGCAGCTTAGAGGGGCAGGGGGCGATCAAGGAGACCCAGTACTTC.

V gene TRBV29-1 combines with J gene TRBJ1-1, with D tentatively TRBD1 (6 bases). V was shortened by 5 bases and J by 2 bases, with 12 bases between the two germline ends. The CDR3 has 13 residues. The germline V gene has CDR1 SQVTM and CDR2 ANQGSEA. The CDR3 nucleotides read TGCAGCGTTTCACAGGGTGAAAACACTGAAGCTTTCTTT. This translates into CSVSQGENTEAFF.

The chain carries TRBV7-2 and TRBJ2-7; tentative D call: TRBD2 (5 bases). The V gene's germline CDR1 is SGHTA and CDR2 FQGNSA. The CDR3 has 14 residues. V was clipped by 1 base and J by 4 bases, with 11 bases between them. The CDR3 spells CASSLEGRGYEQYF. In DNA form, the CDR3 reads TGTGCCAGCAGCTTAGAAGGACGGGGATACGAGCAGTACTTC.

This clone was seen a single time. V gene TRBV6-1 combines with J gene TRBJ2-1; 8 bases line up with TRBD1. V gave up 3 bases and J gave up 7 bases; unmatched junction bases: 5. The length of the CDR3 is 14 residues. In germline, CDR1 is MNHNS, CDR2 SASEGT. The CDR3 spells CASSDRTGRNEQFF. For the CDR3, the DNA is TGTGCCAGCAGTGACAGGACAGGGAGGAATGAGCAGTTCTTC.

The V call is TRBV10-2, the J call TRBJ2-7, with 11 bases aligning to TRBD2. With 4 bases clipped from V and 1 base from J, the junction kept 6 bases outside the gene matches. This CDR3 has 16 amino acids. Germline V gene data show CDR1 as WSHSY and CDR2 as SAAADI. CDR3 nucleotide sequence: TGCGCCAGCAGTGCACTAGCGGGAGCTAGGTCCTACGAGCAGTACTTC. Its translation is CASSALAGARSYEQYF.

This clone came up once. V gene TRBV6-1 combines with J gene TRBJ1-4, with 9 bases aligning to TRBD1. This CDR3 comprises 15 residues. Germline-derived CDR1 and CDR2 are MNHNS and SASEGT. The V and J ends lost 4 bases and 8 bases, in that order; junction bases with no gene match: 8. The CDR3 here is CASSAGTGMGEKLFF. In DNA form, the CDR3 reads TGTGCCAGCAGTGCTGGGACAGGGATGGGGGAAAAACTGTTTTTT.

The chain carries TRBV4-3 and TRBJ2-5; D remains ambiguous. The J call is doubtful: the DNA matches TRBJ2-7 better. Looked up from germline, CDR1 is LGHNA and CDR2 is YSLEER. The CDR3 has 14 residues. CDR3 sequence: CASSQDRSHYEQYF. In DNA, the CDR3 is TGCGCCAGCAGCCAAGACAGGTCCCATTACGAGCAGTACTTC.

Only one count was recorded for this clone. V and J are TRBV15 and TRBJ2-6; D is possibly TRBD1 (6 bases). This CDR3 contains 19 residues. Germline-derived CDR1 and CDR2 are LNHNV and YYDKDF (reference sequence). Between the trimmed V and J ends, which lost 1 base and 0 bases, there was a span of 16 bases. The CDR3 region has the DNA TGTGCCACCAGCAGAGGTCAGCCAGGGGCGAGCTCTGGGGCCAACGTCCTGACTTTC. It translates to CATSRGQPGASSGANVLTF.

The chain has TRBV4-1 and TRBJ1-2, with 8 bases aligning to TRBD1. Per germline, CDR1 MGHRA and CDR2 YSYEKL. The ends lost 1 base at V and 3 bases at J; junction bases unmatched: 7. CDR3 length: 16 residues. CDR3 in amino acids: CASSQGPGDRYYGYTF. For the CDR3, the DNA is TGCGCCAGCAGCCAAGGGCCCGGGGACAGGTACTATGGCTACACCTTC.